In this sample, the clone carrying this T cell receptor (beta chain) turned up a few times. The assay was immunoSEQ multiplex PCR, and TCRdb's table has in-frame clones only and misses some. Of about 160,000 clones listed, 82% are singletons. These data originate in a study of blood T cell repertoires in COVID-19. Sequencing was performed on peripheral blood. The source is a woman between 35 and 50 years old with COVID-19, enrolled during active disease.

In DNA form, the CDR3 reads TGCGCCAGCAGTGAGGGGGGCTCAGGGGCCAACGTCCTGACTTTC. Translating gives CASSEGGSGANVLTF. The chain couples TRBV10-1 to TRBJ2-6; D possibly corresponds to TRBD1 (6 bases). CDR3 size: 15 residues. Trimming took off 2 bases at V and 4 bases at J, with 9 bases between the two ends. Germline V gives CDR1 WNHNN, CDR2 SYGVQD (reference sequence).